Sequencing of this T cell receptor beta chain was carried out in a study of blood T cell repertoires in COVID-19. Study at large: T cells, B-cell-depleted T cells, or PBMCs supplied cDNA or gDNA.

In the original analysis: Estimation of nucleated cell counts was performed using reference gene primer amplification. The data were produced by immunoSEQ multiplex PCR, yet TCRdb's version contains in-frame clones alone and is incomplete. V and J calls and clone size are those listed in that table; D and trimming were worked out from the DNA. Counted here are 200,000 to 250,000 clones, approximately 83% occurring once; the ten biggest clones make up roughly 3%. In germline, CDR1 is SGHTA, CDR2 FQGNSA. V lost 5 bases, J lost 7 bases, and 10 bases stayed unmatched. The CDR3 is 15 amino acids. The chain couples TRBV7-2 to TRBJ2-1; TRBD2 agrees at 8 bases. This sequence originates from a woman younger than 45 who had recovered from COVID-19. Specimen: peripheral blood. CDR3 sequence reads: CASSPGGAGGNEQFF. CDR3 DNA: TGTGCCAGCAGCCCCGGGGGGGCCGGGGGGAATGAGCAGTTCTTC.